Listed here are 21 T cell receptor beta chains from one sample, sequenced in a study of control samples from healthy donors and cancer patients. Produced via immunoSEQ multiplex PCR; TCRdb's table is partial and in-frame only. The data hold some 190,000 clones, with about 89% observed a single time. Sequencing used blood. The receptors shown here come from a man aged 25-45 years in good health.

The count of this clone is one. The J gene is TRBJ1-2, the V gene TRBV5-4; 9 bases match TRBD1. The V and J ends lost 5 bases and 6 bases, in that order; junction bases with no gene match: 8. The CDR3 is 14 residues long. Germline V gene lookup returns CDR1 SGHNT and CDR2 YYREEE (reference sequence). In nucleotides, the CDR3 is TGTGCCAGCAGTGGGACAGGGCCCGGGAATGGCTACACCTTC. Protein: CASSGTGPGNGYTF.

The rearrangement links TRBV12-3 or TRBV12-4 to TRBJ2-3, with no clear D. Trimming stripped 6 bases from V and 0 bases from J, with 4 bases between. The CDR3 runs 12 residues. CDR3 loop: CASSLSTDTQYF. The DNA of the CDR3 is TGTGCCAGCAGCCTTAGCACAGATACGCAGTATTTT.

The gene calls are TRBV3-1 (or the pseudogene TRBV3-2) and TRBJ1-2; D is unresolved. The CDR3 spans 15 residues. Germline values: CDR1 LGHDT, CDR2 YNNKEL (reference sequence). V shed 1 base and J shed 4 bases, with 13 bases lying between them. Here the CDR3 DNA reads TGTGCCAGCAGCCAAGGTACCCGAGCCGGCTATGGCTACACCTTC. Amino acids: CASSQGTRAGYGYTF.

The chain recombines TRBV3-1 (or the pseudogene TRBV3-2) with TRBJ2-3; D not certain. The CDR3 is made up of 13 amino acids. Germline-derived CDR1 and CDR2 are LGHDT and YNNKEL (reference sequence). V lost 1 base, J lost 6 bases, and 8 bases lay in between. The CDR3 nucleotides read TGTGCCAGCAGCCAAGCTGCTAGGGATACGCAGTATTTT. Translated: CASSQAARDTQYF.

The chain carries TRBV12-5 and TRBJ2-7, with 7 positions matching TRBD1. V gave up 7 bases and J gave up 0 bases; unmatched junction bases: 9. The CDR3 is 15 amino acids. CDR1 and CDR2 from the germline V gene are LGHNT and FRNRAP. For the CDR3, the DNA is TGTGCTAGTGCAAAGGGACAGACGAGCTCCTACGAGCAGTACTTC. It is translated as CASAKGQTSSYEQYF.

V is TRBV5-1 and J is TRBJ2-7, with 7 positions matching TRBD1. Germline-derived CDR1 and CDR2 are SGHRS and YFSETQ. The CDR3 length is 14 residues. The junction had 7 bases not matched to a gene; V was cut back by 4 bases and J by 3 bases. The CDR3 DNA follows: TGCGCCAGCAGCCCCGGACAGGCCTTCTACGAGCAGTACTTC. Protein: CASSPGQAFYEQYF. Full variable domain (rest looked up from reference TRBV5-1 and TRBJ2-7): KAGVTQTPRYLIKTRGQQVTLSCSPISGHRSVSWYQQTPGQGLQFLFEYFSETQRNKGNFPGRFSGRQFSNSRSEMNVSTLELGDSALYLCASSPGQAFYEQYFGPGTRLTVT.

On this clone itself: Additional DNA sequences in this sample encode the identical CDR3. The chain is built from TRBV27 and TRBJ2-1, with D unclear. The CDR3 contains 13 residues. Germline values: CDR1 MNHEY, CDR2 SMNVEV (reference sequence). V was pared by 3 bases and J by 2 bases, with 5 bases between. CDR3 protein: CASSFRTYNEQFF. CDR3 in DNA: TGTGCCAGCAGTTTCCGAACCTACAATGAGCAGTTCTTC.

The genes are TRBV7-9 and TRBJ1-6; 7 bases match TRBD1. After removal of 3 bases from V and 9 bases from J, the junction contained 8 bases not matched to a gene. The CDR3 has 15 amino acids. Germline CDR1 is SEHNR and CDR2 is FQNEAQ (reference sequence). The CDR3 DNA sequence: TGTGCCAGCAGCTTCGACAGGGAGTTTGGTTCACCCCTCCACTTT. Translation: CASSFDREFGSPLHF.

The chain links TRBV12-3 or TRBV12-4 to TRBJ2-7; D may be TRBD2 (6 bases). V lost 6 bases, J lost 0 bases, and 9 bases lay in between. This CDR3 is 13 amino acids long. The CDR3 loop reads CASSWGDSYEQYF. The CDR3, as DNA: TGTGCCAGCAGCTGGGGGGACTCCTACGAGCAGTACTTC.

The V call is TRBV24-1, the J call TRBJ1-5; tentative D call: TRBD1 (6 bases). This CDR3 region has 14 residues. Trimming took 6 bases from V and 1 from J, leaving 9 bases between them. Germline V lookup: CDR1 KGHDR, CDR2 SFDVKD. The CDR3 DNA follows: TGTGCCACCAGTCACAGGGCGAGCAATCAGCCCCAGCATTTT. It encodes CATSHRASNQPQHF.

The chain employs TRBV6-5 and TRBJ1-2; 7 nucleotides align to TRBD1. Trimming removed 5 bases from V and 2 bases from J; junction bases left unmatched: 8. The CDR3 runs 15 residues. CDR1 MNHEY and CDR2 SVGAGI come from the germline V gene. The CDR3 is CASSRQGDTNYGYTF. The CDR3 bases are TGTGCCAGCAGTCGACAGGGCGACACGAACTATGGCTACACCTTC.

This clone was observed a few times. This chain connects TRBV7-9 to TRBJ2-7; D is ambiguous. CDR3 length: 15 amino acids. V shed 5 bases and J shed 0 bases, with 14 bases lying between them. Germline CDR1 SEHNR, CDR2 FQNEAQ (reference sequence). This CDR3 reads CASSPAGQVSYEQYF. CDR3 nucleotide sequence: TGTGCCAGCAGCCCTGCCGGGCAAGTCTCCTACGAGCAGTACTTC.

The chain joins TRBV7-8 to TRBJ2-3; no clear D gene. Trimming took 3 bases from V and 3 from J, leaving 4 bases between them. Germline V gives CDR1 SGHVS, CDR2 FQNEAQ. The CDR3 contains 12 residues. The CDR3 nucleotides are TGTGCCAGCAGCTTGGGGACAGATACGCAGTATTTT. The encoded protein is CASSLGTDTQYF.

J is TRBJ2-1 and V is TRBV6-4; unclear D gene. The germline gives CDR1 MRHNA, CDR2 SNTAGT. V was pared by 9 bases and J by 10 bases, with 13 bases between. This CDR3 is 11 amino acids long. In DNA form, the CDR3 reads TGTGCCAGTGCCTTGGGGTCAGAGCAGTTCTTC. Its translation is CASALGSEQFF.

The rearrangement links TRBV5-5 to TRBJ2-7, with D unresolved. Germline V gene lookup returns CDR1 SGHKS and CDR2 YYEKEE (reference sequence). The V and J ends lost 4 bases and 6 bases respectively, with 14 bases between them. The CDR3 sequence is 13 residues long. CDR3 bases: TGTGCCAGCAGCCCGAATGTAGTGGGCGAGCAGTACTTC. This encodes CASSPNVVGEQYF.

This rearrangement joins TRBV18 to TRBJ1-1; D ambiguous. From germline, CDR1 is KGHSH and CDR2 LQKENI. The CDR3 is made up of 12 amino acids. V was cut by 3 bases and J by 5 bases, with 7 bases left in between. This CDR3 is CASSPQSTEAFF. The CDR3 DNA reads as TGTGCCAGCTCACCGCAGAGTACTGAAGCTTTCTTT. The variable domain in full, completed from reference TRBV18 and TRBJ1-1, reads NAGVMQNPRHLVRRRGQEARLRCSPMKGHSHVYWYRQLPEEGLKFMVYLQKENIIDESGMPKERFSAEFPKEGPSILRIQQVVRGDSAAYFCASSPQSTEAFFGQGTRLTVV.

On this clone: Relative to the germline gene, one junction end is altered; a read error may explain this. The J gene is TRBJ2-2, the V gene TRBV7-2, with 9 bases identical to TRBD2. Germline-derived CDR1 and CDR2 are SGHTA and FQGNSA. This CDR3 is 19 amino acids long. CDR3 region: CASRLGSRSGGLNTGELFF. Here the CDR3 DNA reads TGTGCCAGCAGATTAGGTTCACGTAGCGGGGGACTGAACACCGGGGAGCTGTTTTTT.

The count of this clone is one. The chain links TRBV2 to TRBJ2-2; a possible D gene is TRBD2 (6 bases). The CDR3 contains 14 residues. Germline V CDR1 and CDR2: SNHLY, FYNNEI. Trimming took 6 bases from V and 4 from J, leaving 12 bases between them. CDR3 residues: CASREGKGTGELFF. The CDR3 DNA is TGTGCCAGCAGGGAGGGGAAGGGCACCGGGGAGCTGTTTTTT. Supplemented by reference TRBV2 and TRBJ2-2, the full variable domain reads EPEVTQTPSHQVTQMGQEVILRCVPISNHLYFYWYRQILGQKVEFLVSFYNNEISEKSEIFDDQFSVERPDGSNFTLKIRSTKLEDSAMYFCASREGKGTGELFFGEGSRLTVL.

For this clone: Other DNA sequences of this sample code for an identical CDR3. The chain is built from TRBV29-1 and TRBJ1-1; D is unclear. The CDR3 runs 13 residues. Deletions cut 1 base from V and 0 bases from J, with 6 bases between. Germline assignment: CDR1 SQVTM and CDR2 ANQGSEA. CDR3 amino acids: CSVEGLMNTEAFF. The CDR3 DNA follows: TGCAGCGTTGAAGGACTGATGAACACTGAAGCTTTCTTT.

The J gene is TRBJ1-3, the V gene TRBV29-1; D remains unclear. The germline V and J ends were trimmed by 3 bases and 0 bases, with 3 bases remaining between them. The CDR3 has 12 residues. Germline values: CDR1 SQVTM, CDR2 ANQGSEA. DNA of the CDR3: TGCAGCGTTGACACCTCTGGAAACACCATATATTTT. This gives the protein CSVDTSGNTIYF. Full variable domain (remainder filled in from reference TRBV29-1 and TRBJ1-3): SAVISQKPSRDICQRGTSLTIQCQVDSQVTMMFWYRQQPGQSLTLIATANQGSEATYESGFVIDKFPISRPNLTFSTLTVSNMSPEDSSIYLCSVDTSGNTIYFGEGSWLTVV.

The rearrangement uses TRBV9 and TRBJ2-1; 11 nucleotides match TRBD2. This CDR3 spans 16 amino acids. In germline, CDR1 is SGDLS, CDR2 YYNGEE. The ends lost 0 bases at V and 7 bases at J; junction bases unmatched: 6. DNA of the CDR3: TGTGCCAGCAGCGTAGACCTAGCGGGGGGTGGTAATGAGCAGTTCTTC. Translating it yields CASSVDLAGGGNEQFF.